This T cell receptor beta chain was sequenced during a study of a mutant IDH1 vaccine in newly diagnosed glioma listed by TCRdb under 2021. For the study in its entirety: Across visits V03 through V10, patients got a total of eight vaccinations, given in weeks 1, 3, 5, 7, 11, 15, 19 and 23. In the chemotherapy-containing groups, vaccination started alongside temozolomide cycles, whereas in patients who had radiotherapy alone it started 4-6 weeks after radiotherapy. Of the approximately 35 treated patients, around 62% were male and around 40% were female, and a mean age of 40.4 years was recorded. Prior to enrollment, standard therapy consisting of radiotherapy alone, temozolomide alone, or radiochemotherapy with temozolomide had been administered to patients, with the combination being received by most patients. Peripheral blood was collected at six visits: V03 (baseline), V05, V07, V10, V12 and V13. For exploratory analyses, longitudinal TCRB deep sequencing was carried out in roughly 25 treated patients wherever samples were available.

Inclusive of the bounding cysteine and phenylalanine, the CDR3 is 14 residues long. Only the CDR3 DNA is retained, 42 bases long and in frame from the first base. V is pared back by 5 bases and J by 3 bases, with 16 bases lying between the germline termini. CDR1 and CDR2, looked up from the germline V gene, are SQVTM and ANQGSEA. Library construction relied on the immunoSEQ multiplex PCR assay. Rearranged TCR beta chain sequences were amplified with the hsTCRB Kit following the manufacturer's protocol. Sequencing of TCRB libraries was carried out on an Illumina MiSeq. As for how the authors treated the data: The proprietary platform of the kit vendor was used for demultiplexing, trimming and gene mapping. TCRdb provides this immuneACCESS table in a form limited to in-frame rearrangements. Some clones are lacking; in checked studies, under half of them reflect an unresolved V gene, and why the rest are absent is not known. The V and J calls and the clone size are those of that table, but D and trimming were determined from the DNA. The sample table shows around 120,000 clones, and around 77% are seen once. The ten largest clones represent under 7% of the sample.

As regards this clone: Its antigen remains undetermined. There are no base qualities to consult, and no much larger clone falls within one base.

The sample's time point, from its label and the paper: week 11, during vaccination. Every vaccine dose consisted of 300 ug of a 20-mer mutant IDH1 peptide in Montanide, administered subcutaneously together with topical imiquimod. Donors had newly diagnosed WHO grade 3 or 4 IDH1-mutant astrocytomas with loss of nuclear ATRX. The samples were drawn from NOA16, a multicentre, single-arm, open-label phase I trial in Germany that tested a mutant IDH1 peptide vaccine in humans for the first time. The DNeasy Blood and Tissue Kit was used to extract genomic DNA from EDTA blood for TCRB sequencing. The full study reports these points: It was noted by the authors that analyses of patient blood samples could not be reproduced owing to sample limitations. Availability determined which PBMC samples were chosen for TCRB deep sequencing. Immune responses induced by the vaccine were seen in 93.3% of patients across multiple MHC alleles. Pseudoprogression seemed to be unrelated to changes in the top peripheral T cell clonotypes found by TCRB sequencing.

The rearrangement joined TRBV29-1 to TRBJ1-2, with the D gene too uncertain to name. Material: PBMCs, obtained from a glioma patient whose treatment included an IDH1 peptide vaccine. The clonotype originates from a middle-aged man with glioma. This receptor carries the CDR3 CSVKPGEGHYGYTF. Read as DNA, the sequence is TGCAGCGTTAAACCGGGAGAAGGGCACTATGGCTACACCTTC. The entire variable domain, with the stretches around the CDR3 drawn from the reference TRBV29-1 and TRBJ1-2 proteins, is SAVISQKPSRDICQRGTSLTIQCQVDSQVTMMFWYRQQPGQSLTLIATANQGSEATYESGFVIDKFPISRPNLTFSTLTVSNMSPEDSSIYLCSVKPGEGHYGYTFGSGTRLTVV.